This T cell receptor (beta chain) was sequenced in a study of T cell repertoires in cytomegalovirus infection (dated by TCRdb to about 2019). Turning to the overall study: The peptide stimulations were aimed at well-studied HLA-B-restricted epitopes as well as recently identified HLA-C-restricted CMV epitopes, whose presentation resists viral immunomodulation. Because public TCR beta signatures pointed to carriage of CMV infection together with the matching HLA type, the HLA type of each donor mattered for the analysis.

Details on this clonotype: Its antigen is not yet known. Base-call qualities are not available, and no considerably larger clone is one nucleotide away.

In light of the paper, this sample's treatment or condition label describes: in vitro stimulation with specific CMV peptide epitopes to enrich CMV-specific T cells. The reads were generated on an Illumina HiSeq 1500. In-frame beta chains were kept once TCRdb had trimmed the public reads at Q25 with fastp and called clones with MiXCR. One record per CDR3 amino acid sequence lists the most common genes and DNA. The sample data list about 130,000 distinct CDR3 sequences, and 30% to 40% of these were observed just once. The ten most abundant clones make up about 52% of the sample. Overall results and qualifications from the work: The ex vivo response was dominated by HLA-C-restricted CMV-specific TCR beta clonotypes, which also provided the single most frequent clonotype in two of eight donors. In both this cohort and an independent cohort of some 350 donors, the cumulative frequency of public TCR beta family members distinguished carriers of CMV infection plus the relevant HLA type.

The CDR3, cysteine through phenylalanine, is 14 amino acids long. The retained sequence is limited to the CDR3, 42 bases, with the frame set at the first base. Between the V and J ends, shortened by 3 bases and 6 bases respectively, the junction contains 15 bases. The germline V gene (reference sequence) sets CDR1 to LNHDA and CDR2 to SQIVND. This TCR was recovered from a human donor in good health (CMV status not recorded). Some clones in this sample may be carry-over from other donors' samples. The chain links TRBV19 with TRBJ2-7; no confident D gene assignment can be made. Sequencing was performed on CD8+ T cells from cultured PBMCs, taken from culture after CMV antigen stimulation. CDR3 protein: CASSIPTALGEQYF. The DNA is TGTGCCAGTAGTATCCCCACAGCCCTCGGCGAGCAGTACTTC.